A single sample gave rise to the 5 T cell receptor beta chains below, sequenced in a study of blood T cell repertoires in COVID-19. Sequencing was performed with immunoSEQ multiplex PCR; in TCRdb, only in-frame clones are kept and a portion is missing. Of over 250,000 clones in the sample, roughly 90% were seen once. The sequenced sample was peripheral blood. The source of these receptors is a woman under 40 with acute or convalescent COVID-19.

The chain uses TRBV3-1 (or the pseudogene TRBV3-2) and TRBJ2-1, with D unclear. This CDR3 has 13 residues. The V and J ends lost 3 bases and 9 bases respectively, with 12 bases between them. Germline V gives CDR1 LGHDT, CDR2 YNNKEL (reference sequence). CDR3 DNA sequence: TGTGCCAGCAGCCATCTCCTACGAGTTGAGCAGTTCTTC. Residues: CASSHLLRVEQFF.

The CDR3 nucleotides read TGTGCCAGCAGCTTTGGGCCTAGCGGGAGAGTCACCGGGGAGCTGTTTTTT. It specifies CASSFGPSGRVTGELFF. The V call is TRBV5-6, the J call TRBJ2-2, with TRBD2 matching 10 bases. The CDR3 covers 17 residues. Germline CDR1 reads SGHDT; CDR2 reads YYEEEE. V lost 2 bases, J lost 4 bases, and 8 bases stayed unmatched.

The V gene is TRBV29-1, the J gene TRBJ1-5, with 10 bases lining up with TRBD1. The CDR3 loop spans 13 amino acids. V shed 4 bases and J 6 bases; nucleotides not matched to a gene: 3. CDR1 and CDR2 from the germline V gene are SQVTM and ANQGSEA. CDR3 region: CSVGGDRGQPQHF. The CDR3, as DNA: TGCAGCGTTGGGGGGGACAGGGGTCAGCCCCAGCATTTT. Full variable domain (missing parts from reference TRBV29-1 and TRBJ1-5): SAVISQKPSRDICQRGTSLTIQCQVDSQVTMMFWYRQQPGQSLTLIATANQGSEATYESGFVIDKFPISRPNLTFSTLTVSNMSPEDSSIYLCSVGGDRGQPQHFGDGTRLSIL.

The CDR3 protein is CASSIQGAGTDTQYF. CDR3 nucleotide sequence: TGTGCCAGTAGTATTCAGGGGGCAGGGACAGATACGCAGTATTTT. This chain joins TRBV19 and TRBJ2-3, with TRBD1 identical over 8 bases. J lost 3 bases, V lost 3 bases, and 5 bases had no gene match. The V gene's germline CDR1 is LNHDA and CDR2 SQIVND (reference sequence). The CDR3 loop spans 15 amino acids.

The table lists this clone with a few counts. The rearrangement links TRBV10-3 to TRBJ2-3; 7 nucleotides line up with TRBD2. The CDR3 spans 13 residues. Germline V CDR1 and CDR2: ENHRY, SYGVKD. J was trimmed by 3 bases and V by 9 bases; bases with no gene match: 6. DNA for the CDR3: TGTGCCATTAGAGCGGGAAAGACAGATACGCAGTATTTT. Translated, it gives CAIRAGKTDTQYF.